These 26 T cell receptor beta chains originate from one sample sequenced in a study of a mutant IDH1 vaccine in newly diagnosed glioma. Time point reported: week 11, during vaccination. Vaccination used 300 ug of mutant IDH1 20-mer peptide per dose, with topical imiquimod. Antigens for these TCRs are unknown. Using immunoSEQ multiplex PCR, the repertoire was profiled, and TCRdb retains in-frame clones only, with some absent. The data show tens of thousands of clones, about 91% seen once. The sample here was PBMCs, taken from a glioma patient whose treatment included an IDH1 peptide vaccine. These receptors were taken from a man aged 50-60 years with glioma.

This chain uses TRBV5-4 with TRBJ2-7; a weak D match, TRBD2 (5 bases). There are 15 residues in the CDR3. Germline lookup yields CDR1 SGHNT and CDR2 YYREEE (reference sequence). Between the trimmed V and J ends, which lost 6 bases and 5 bases, there was a span of 21 bases. CDR3 DNA: TGTGCCAGCACCCCGTATTTGGGAGTACCGGACGAGCAGTACTTC. Protein sequence: CASTPYLGVPDEQYF.

The chain joins TRBV5-6 to TRBJ2-1; D gene unclear. Germline V gene sequence: CDR1 SGHDT, CDR2 YYEEEE. This CDR3 comprises 12 residues. V dropped 0 bases and J dropped 9 bases, with 7 bases sitting between them. The CDR3 region has the DNA TGTGCCAGCAGCTTGGGGAGTGGTGAGCAGTTCTTC. The encoded protein is CASSLGSGEQFF.

The CDR3 sequence is CASSLEGHSYEQYF. The CDR3 DNA reads TGTGCCAGCAGCTTAGAAGGACACTCCTACGAGCAGTACTTC. The J gene is TRBJ2-7, the V gene TRBV11-2; a possible D gene is TRBD1 (5 bases). Germline CDR1 is SGHAT and CDR2 is FQNNGV. The germline V and J ends were trimmed by 0 bases and 0 bases, with 6 bases remaining between them. This CDR3 contains 14 residues.

This chain joins TRBV30 and TRBJ1-3; 10 nucleotides line up with TRBD1. With 3 bases clipped from V and 3 bases from J, the junction kept 5 bases outside the gene matches. CDR1 and CDR2 (germline): GTSNPN, SVGIG (reference sequence). The CDR3 loop spans 15 amino acids. This CDR3 is CAWSTTGGFGNTIYF. CDR3 in DNA: TGTGCCTGGAGCACGACAGGGGGCTTTGGAAACACCATATATTTT. Complete variable domain (other parts from reference TRBV30 and TRBJ1-3): SQTIHQWPATLVQPVGSPLSLECTVEGTSNPNLYWYRQAAGRGLQLLFYSVGIGQISSEVPQNLSASRPQDRQFILSSKKLLLSDSGFYLCAWSTTGGFGNTIYFGEGSWLTVV.

The chain links TRBV28 to TRBJ2-7; D remains ambiguous. The CDR3 has 12 residues. Trimming cost V 2 bases and J 6 bases, with 8 bases left between them. CDR1 and CDR2 from the germline V gene are MDHEN and SYDVKM. CDR3 in DNA: TGTGCCAGCAGTTTACGTATGCCCGAGCAGTACTTC. Amino acid sequence: CASSLRMPEQYF.

The rearrangement links TRBV11-2 to TRBJ2-2; 8 nucleotides align to TRBD1. J lost 4 bases, V lost 6 bases, and 10 bases had no gene match. The CDR3 sequence is 16 residues long. Germline V gene data show CDR1 as SGHAT and CDR2 as FQNNGV. The CDR3 nucleotides read TGTGCCAGCAGGCTTCAGGGGGCAGGGCGCACCGGGGAGCTGTTTTTT. Translation: CASRLQGAGRTGELFF.

The chain links TRBV14 to TRBJ2-3; 8 nucleotides line up with TRBD1. Losses at the gene ends were 4 bases for V and 4 bases for J; bases not matched to a gene: 10. CDR1 is SGHDN, CDR2 FVKESK, per germline. This CDR3 has 16 amino acids. The DNA of the CDR3 is TGTGCCAGCAGCCCTCGGACAGGGCTGGTAGCAGATACGCAGTATTTT. Amino acid sequence: CASSPRTGLVADTQYF.

CDR3: CASSLSLPQNSNQPQHF. In DNA, the CDR3 is TGTGCCAGCAGTTTATCGTTGCCCCAAAATAGCAATCAGCCCCAGCATTTT. This chain connects TRBV27 to TRBJ1-5; D gene ambiguous. The germline V and J ends were trimmed by 0 bases and 0 bases, with 12 bases remaining between them. Per the germline V gene, CDR1 is MNHEY and CDR2 is SMNVEV (reference sequence). This CDR3 is built from 17 residues.

The chain joins TRBV18 to TRBJ2-5; a weak D match, TRBD2 (5 bases). The V end was cut by 7 bases, the J end by 0 bases, with 15 bases between. This CDR3 is built from 15 residues. The V gene's germline CDR1 is KGHSH and CDR2 LQKENI. CDR3: CASFTPTGYQETQYF. The CDR3 DNA is TGTGCCAGCTTCACCCCAACGGGGTACCAAGAGACCCAGTACTTC.

The chain has TRBV5-1 and TRBJ1-3, with D perhaps matching TRBD1 (5 bases). With 4 bases removed from V and 0 bases from J, the gap between germline ends came to 14 bases. Germline CDR1 and CDR2: SGHRS and YFSETQ. The CDR3 totals 16 residues. This chain's CDR3 is CASSTAGRSSGNTIYF. The DNA of the CDR3 is TGCGCCAGCAGCACGGCGGGACGGAGCTCTGGAAACACCATATATTTT.

The V and J genes are TRBV18 and TRBJ1-1, with D unclear. This CDR3 is 14 amino acids long. Trimming removed 2 bases at V and 1 base at J, with 8 bases between. In germline, CDR1 is KGHSH, CDR2 LQKENI. CDR3 DNA: TGTGCCAGCTCACCAATCGGGAGGAACACTGAAGCTTTCTTT. This codes for CASSPIGRNTEAFF. The full variable domain, its missing parts supplied by reference TRBV18 and TRBJ1-1, is NAGVMQNPRHLVRRRGQEARLRCSPMKGHSHVYWYRQLPEEGLKFMVYLQKENIIDESGMPKERFSAEFPKEGPSILRIQQVVRGDSAAYFCASSPIGRNTEAFFGQGTRLTVV.

The rearrangement joins TRBV27 to TRBJ1-2, with D possibly TRBD1 on 5 matching bases. The V gene's germline CDR1 is MNHEY and CDR2 SMNVEV (reference sequence). V was shortened by 5 bases and J by 0 bases, with 13 bases between the two germline ends. The CDR3 extends over 15 amino acids. In DNA, the CDR3 is TGTGCCAGCAGTGCAATTCAGGGAACTAACTATGGCTACACCTTC. Encoded protein: CASSAIQGTNYGYTF.

The gene calls are TRBV7-9 and TRBJ2-7; perhaps TRBD1 as D (5 bases). Trimming removed 1 base from V and 5 bases from J, with 9 bases in between. CDR1 is SEHNR and CDR2 is FQNEAQ in the germline V gene (reference sequence). The CDR3 covers 13 residues. CDR3 region: CASSLGGRDEQYF. The CDR3, as DNA: TGTGCCAGCAGCTTAGGAGGCAGGGACGAGCAGTACTTC.

J is TRBJ1-3 and V is TRBV7-2; D is undetermined. The ends were cut back, 5 bases at V and 6 bases at J, with 17 bases in the middle. Germline lookup yields CDR1 SGHTA and CDR2 FQGNSA. The CDR3 consists of 15 residues. The CDR3 nucleotides are TGTGCCAGCAGCCCGGAAGGGTGGCAAGTAAACACCATATATTTT. Amino acids: CASSPEGWQVNTIYF.

This chain joins TRBV28 and TRBJ1-6; no firm D call. Germline assignment: CDR1 MDHEN and CDR2 SYDVKM. The CDR3 totals 14 residues. Trimming took off 1 base at V and 4 bases at J, with 5 bases between the two ends. The CDR3 DNA reads as TGTGCCAGCAGTTTATACTCATATAATTCACCCCTCCACTTT. Residues: CASSLYSYNSPLHF.

The chain combines TRBV28 with TRBJ2-5; D gene ambiguous. Between the trimmed V and J ends, which lost 5 bases and 4 bases, there was a span of 8 bases. This CDR3 has 12 amino acids. Germline V lookup: CDR1 MDHEN, CDR2 SYDVKM. The CDR3 nucleotides read TGTGCCAGCAGTGGCCTCTCAGAGACCCAGTACTTC. It yields the protein CASSGLSETQYF.

This sequence joins TRBV5-1 and TRBJ2-2; 8 bases are shared with TRBD2. The CDR3 contains 15 residues. Germline V CDR1 and CDR2: SGHRS, YFSETQ. J was trimmed by 5 bases and V by 4 bases; bases with no gene match: 7. The CDR3 DNA sequence: TGCGCCAGCAGCCCGGGGGGGGCCGAGACCGGGGAGCTGTTTTTT. Translating it yields CASSPGGAETGELFF.

The rearrangement joins TRBV12-1 to TRBJ2-7; the DNA was not compared with TRBD2, the D call given in the table. TRBV12-1 is marked as a pseudogene. This CDR3 has 14 residues. The CDR3 reads CASSFVEGHAEQYF. As DNA, the CDR3 is TGTGCCAGCAGCTTTGTGGAGGGTCACGCCGAGCAGTACTTC.

This clone was found a few times. The chain carries TRBV5-4 and TRBJ2-2; the D is unclear. With 0 bases removed from V and 4 bases from J, the gap between germline ends came to 7 bases. There are 14 residues in the CDR3. Germline V lookup: CDR1 SGHNT, CDR2 YYREEE (reference sequence). The CDR3 here is CASSLAGSTGELFF. CDR3 DNA: TGTGCCAGCAGCTTGGCCGGATCCACCGGGGAGCTGTTTTTT. Variable domain in full (rest from reference TRBV5-4 and TRBJ2-2): ETGVTQSPTHLIKTRGQQVTLRCSSQSGHNTVSWYQQALGQGPQFIFQYYREEENGRGNFPPRFSGLQFPNYSSELNVNALELDDSALYLCASSLAGSTGELFFGEGSRLTVL.

The chain is built from TRBV27 and TRBJ1-1, with D unclear. Germline CDR1 MNHEY, CDR2 SMNVEV (reference sequence). CDR3 length equals 17 residues. V was cut by 2 bases and J by 4 bases, with 20 bases left in between. This chain's CDR3 is CASSLISIGRASTEAFF. The CDR3 DNA sequence: TGTGCCAGCAGTTTAATCTCTATAGGCCGGGCTTCCACTGAAGCTTTCTTT.

The V gene is TRBV9, the J gene TRBJ2-7; 7 positions match TRBD2. CDR1 and CDR2 (germline): SGDLS, YYNGEE. The V and J ends lost 0 bases and 3 bases, in that order; junction bases with no gene match: 9. The CDR3 runs 16 residues. The CDR3 reads CASSVDPGGGSYEQYF. CDR3 nucleotides: TGTGCCAGCAGCGTAGACCCCGGTGGCGGGAGCTACGAGCAGTACTTC.

The V gene is TRBV19, the J gene TRBJ2-1, with 10 positions matching TRBD2. The germline CDR1 and CDR2 sequences are LNHDA and SQIVND (reference sequence). The junction had 4 bases not matched to a gene; V was cut back by 7 bases and J by 4 bases. This CDR3 has 14 residues. CDR3 amino acids: CASKGLAPYNEQFF. CDR3 DNA: TGTGCCAGTAAGGGACTAGCGCCTTACAATGAGCAGTTCTTC.

The chain joins TRBV29-1 to TRBJ2-3; either TRBD1 or TRBD2 may supply D (5 bases each). In germline, CDR1 is SQVTM, CDR2 ANQGSEA. Trimming took 7 bases from V and 2 from J, leaving 19 bases between them. The CDR3 is 15 amino acids. The CDR3 here is CSAYRDPQNTDTQYF. CDR3 DNA sequence: TGCAGCGCTTACCGGGACCCCCAAAACACAGATACGCAGTATTTT.

The chain uses TRBV10-3 and TRBJ1-5; 7 bases align to TRBD1. The length of the CDR3 is 14 residues. Germline V gene lookup returns CDR1 ENHRY and CDR2 SYGVKD. With V trimmed by 6 bases and J by 4 bases, 6 bases remained unmatched. This CDR3 is CAIRGTEKNQPQHF. The CDR3 nucleotides read TGTGCCATCAGGGGGACAGAGAAGAATCAGCCCCAGCATTTT.

The CDR3 bases are TGTGCCAGCAGCTTAGCGTCGGGAGCGGGGGAGCTGTTTTTT. Its protein is CASSLASGAGELFF. The rearrangement uses TRBV7-9 and TRBJ2-2; perhaps TRBD2 as D (6 bases). With 0 bases removed from V and 8 bases from J, the gap between germline ends came to 10 bases. This CDR3 contains 14 residues. Germline V gene sequence: CDR1 SEHNR, CDR2 FQNEAQ (reference sequence).

This clone appeared once. The V call is TRBV25-1, the J call TRBJ1-3; D is unclear. Germline CDR1 reads MGHDK; CDR2 reads SYGVNS. CDR3 length: 12 residues. The V end lost 8 bases, the J end lost 0 bases, and 5 bases lay between the germline ends. The DNA for the CDR3 is TGTGCCAGCCACGGCTCTGGAAACACCATATATTTT. Translation gives CASHGSGNTIYF.